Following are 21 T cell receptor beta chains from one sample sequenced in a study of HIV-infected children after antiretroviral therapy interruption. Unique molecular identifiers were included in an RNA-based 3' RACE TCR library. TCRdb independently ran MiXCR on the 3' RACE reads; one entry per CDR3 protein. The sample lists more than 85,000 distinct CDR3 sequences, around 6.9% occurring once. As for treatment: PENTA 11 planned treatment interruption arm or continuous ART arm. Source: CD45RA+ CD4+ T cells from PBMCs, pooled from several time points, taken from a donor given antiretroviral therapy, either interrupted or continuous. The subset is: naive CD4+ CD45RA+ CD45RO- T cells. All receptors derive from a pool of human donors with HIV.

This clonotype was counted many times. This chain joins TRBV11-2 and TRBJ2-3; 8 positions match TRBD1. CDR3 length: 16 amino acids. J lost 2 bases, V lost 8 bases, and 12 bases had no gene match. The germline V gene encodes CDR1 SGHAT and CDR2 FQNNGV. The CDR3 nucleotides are TGTGCCAGCTCCATTTCAGGGGGCTTCGTCACAGATACGCAGTATTTT. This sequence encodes CASSISGGFVTDTQYF.

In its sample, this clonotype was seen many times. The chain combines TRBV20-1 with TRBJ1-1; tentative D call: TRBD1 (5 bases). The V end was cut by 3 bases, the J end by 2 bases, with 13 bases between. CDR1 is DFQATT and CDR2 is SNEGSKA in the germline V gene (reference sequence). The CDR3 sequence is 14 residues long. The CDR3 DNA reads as TGCAGTGCTAGTGTCCAGGGAGGAAACACTGAAGCTTTCTTT. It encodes CSASVQGGNTEAFF.

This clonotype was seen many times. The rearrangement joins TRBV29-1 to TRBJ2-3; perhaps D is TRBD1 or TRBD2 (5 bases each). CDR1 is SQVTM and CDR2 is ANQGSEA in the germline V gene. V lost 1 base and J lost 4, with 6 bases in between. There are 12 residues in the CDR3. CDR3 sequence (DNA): TGCAGCGTTGAAGGAGGGGCAGATACGCAGTATTTT. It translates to CSVEGGADTQYF.

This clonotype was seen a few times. The CDR3 DNA reads TGTGCCAGCAGCCCGGCGGGGAACTACGAGCAGTACTTC. Protein: CASSPAGNYEQYF. The V and J genes are TRBV11-2 and TRBJ2-7; D possibly corresponds to TRBD2 (6 bases). V dropped 5 bases and J dropped 3 bases, with 11 bases sitting between them. Per the germline V gene, CDR1 is SGHAT and CDR2 is FQNNGV. This CDR3 is built from 13 residues.

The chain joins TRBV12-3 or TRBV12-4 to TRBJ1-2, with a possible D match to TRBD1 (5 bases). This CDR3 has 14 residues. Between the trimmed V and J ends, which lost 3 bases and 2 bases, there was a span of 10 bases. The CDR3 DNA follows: TGTGCCAGCAGTTTTGGACATACAAACTATGGCTACACCTTC. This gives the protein CASSFGHTNYGYTF.

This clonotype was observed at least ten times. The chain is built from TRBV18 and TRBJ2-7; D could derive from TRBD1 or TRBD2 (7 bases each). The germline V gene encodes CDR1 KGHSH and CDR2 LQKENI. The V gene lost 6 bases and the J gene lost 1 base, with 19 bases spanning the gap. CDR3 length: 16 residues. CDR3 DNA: TGTGCCAGCTCCCATGGGGGGGGACAGCGATCCTACGAGCAGTACTTC. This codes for CASSHGGGQRSYEQYF.

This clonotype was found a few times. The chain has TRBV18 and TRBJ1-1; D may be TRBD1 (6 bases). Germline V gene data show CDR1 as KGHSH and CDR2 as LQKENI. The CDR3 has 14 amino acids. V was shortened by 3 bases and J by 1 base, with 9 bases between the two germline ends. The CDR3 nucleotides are TGTGCCAGCTCACCTTACAGGGAGAACACTGAAGCTTTCTTT. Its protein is CASSPYRENTEAFF. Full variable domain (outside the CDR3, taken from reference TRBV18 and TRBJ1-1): NAGVMQNPRHLVRRRGQEARLRCSPMKGHSHVYWYRQLPEEGLKFMVYLQKENIIDESGMPKERFSAEFPKEGPSILRIQQVVRGDSAAYFCASSPYRENTEAFFGQGTRLTVV.

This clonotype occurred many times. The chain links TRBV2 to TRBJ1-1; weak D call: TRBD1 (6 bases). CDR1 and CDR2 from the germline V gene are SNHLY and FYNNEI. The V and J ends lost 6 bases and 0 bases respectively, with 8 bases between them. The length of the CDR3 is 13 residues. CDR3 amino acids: CASRDRMNTEAFF. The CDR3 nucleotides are TGTGCCAGCAGAGACAGGATGAACACTGAAGCTTTCTTT.

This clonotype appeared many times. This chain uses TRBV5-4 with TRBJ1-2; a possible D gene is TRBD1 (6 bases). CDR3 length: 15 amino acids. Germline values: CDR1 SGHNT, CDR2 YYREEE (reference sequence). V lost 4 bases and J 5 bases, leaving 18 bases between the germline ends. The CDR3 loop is CASSQEPRTVYGYTF. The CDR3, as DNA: TGTGCCAGCAGCCAAGAACCGCGGACAGTTTATGGCTACACCTTC.

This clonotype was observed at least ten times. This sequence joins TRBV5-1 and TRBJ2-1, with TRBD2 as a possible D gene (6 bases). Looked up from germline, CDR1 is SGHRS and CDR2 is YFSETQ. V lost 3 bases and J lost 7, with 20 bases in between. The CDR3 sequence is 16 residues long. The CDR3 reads CASSSDGGVGGNEQFF. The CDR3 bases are TGCGCCAGCAGCTCCGACGGCGGGGTCGGAGGGAATGAGCAGTTCTTC.

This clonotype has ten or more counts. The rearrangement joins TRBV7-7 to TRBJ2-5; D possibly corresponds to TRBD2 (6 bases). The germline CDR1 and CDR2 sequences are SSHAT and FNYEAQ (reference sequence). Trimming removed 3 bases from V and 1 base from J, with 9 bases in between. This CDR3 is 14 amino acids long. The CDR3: CASSLGGIQETQYF. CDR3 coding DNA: TGTGCCAGCAGCTTGGGGGGTATCCAAGAGACCCAGTACTTC.

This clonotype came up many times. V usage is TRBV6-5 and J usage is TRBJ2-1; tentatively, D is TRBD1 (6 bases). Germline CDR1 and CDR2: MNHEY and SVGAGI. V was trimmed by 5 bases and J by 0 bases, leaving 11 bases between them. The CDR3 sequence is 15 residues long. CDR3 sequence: CASSLDRSSYNEQFF. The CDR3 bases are TGTGCCAGCAGTCTTGACAGGAGCTCCTACAATGAGCAGTTCTTC.

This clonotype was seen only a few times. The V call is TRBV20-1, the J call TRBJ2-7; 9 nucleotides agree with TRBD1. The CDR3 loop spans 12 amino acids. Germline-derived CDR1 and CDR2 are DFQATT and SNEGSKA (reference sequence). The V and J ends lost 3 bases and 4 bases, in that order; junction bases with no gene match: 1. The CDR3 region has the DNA TGCAGTGCTAGGGACAGGGGTTACGAGCAGTACTTC. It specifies CSARDRGYEQYF.

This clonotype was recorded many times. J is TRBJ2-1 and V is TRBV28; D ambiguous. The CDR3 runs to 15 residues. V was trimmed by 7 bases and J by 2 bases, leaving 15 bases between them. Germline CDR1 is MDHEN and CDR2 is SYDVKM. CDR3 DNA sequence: TGTGCCAGCAACCGACCCGGACGGACCTACAATGAGCAGTTCTTC. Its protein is CASNRPGRTYNEQFF.

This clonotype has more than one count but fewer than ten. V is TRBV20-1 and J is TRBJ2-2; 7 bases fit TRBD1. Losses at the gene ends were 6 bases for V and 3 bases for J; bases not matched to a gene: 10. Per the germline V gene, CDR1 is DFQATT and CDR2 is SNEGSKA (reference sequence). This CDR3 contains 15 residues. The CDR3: CSARPTGDYTGELFF. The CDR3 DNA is TGCAGTGCCCGACCCACAGGGGATTACACCGGGGAGCTGTTTTTT.

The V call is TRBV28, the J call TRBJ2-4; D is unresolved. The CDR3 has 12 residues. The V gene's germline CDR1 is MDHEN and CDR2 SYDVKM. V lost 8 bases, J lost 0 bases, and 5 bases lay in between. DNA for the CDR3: TGTGCCAGCGGGATAGCCAAAAACATTCAGTACTTC. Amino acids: CASGIAKNIQYF.

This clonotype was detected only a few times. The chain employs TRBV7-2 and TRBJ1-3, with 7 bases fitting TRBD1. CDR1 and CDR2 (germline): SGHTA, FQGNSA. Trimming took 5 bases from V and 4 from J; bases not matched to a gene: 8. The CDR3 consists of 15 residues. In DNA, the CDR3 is TGTGCCAGCAGCACTGACAGGGTTGCAGGAAACACCATATATTTT. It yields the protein CASSTDRVAGNTIYF. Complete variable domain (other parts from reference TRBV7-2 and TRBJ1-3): GAGVSQSPSNKVTEKGKDVELRCDPISGHTALYWYRQSLGQGLEFLIYFQGNSAPDKSGLPSDRFSAERTGGSVSTLTIQRTQQEDSAVYLCASSTDRVAGNTIYFGEGSWLTVV.

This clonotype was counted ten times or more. CDR3 bases: TGCAGCGTTTTACTGGGAGCCAAAAACATTCAGTACTTC. This gives the protein CSVLLGAKNIQYF. The V gene is TRBV29-1, the J gene TRBJ2-4, with D uncertain. CDR1 is SQVTM and CDR2 is ANQGSEA in the germline V gene. Trimming took 5 bases from V and 0 from J, leaving 8 bases between them. There are 13 residues in the CDR3.

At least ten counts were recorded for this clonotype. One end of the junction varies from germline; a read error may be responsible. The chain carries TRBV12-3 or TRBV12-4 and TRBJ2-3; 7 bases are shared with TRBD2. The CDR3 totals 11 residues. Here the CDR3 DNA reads TGTGCCAGCAGTCTAGCGGAATTGCAGTATTTT. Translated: CASSLAELQYF.

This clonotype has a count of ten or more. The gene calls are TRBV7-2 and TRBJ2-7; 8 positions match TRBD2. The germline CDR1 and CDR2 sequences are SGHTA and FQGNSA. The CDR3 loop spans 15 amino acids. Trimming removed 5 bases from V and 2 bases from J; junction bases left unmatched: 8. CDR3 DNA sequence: TGTGCCAGCAGCCCAGCGGGGGTGGCCCCCTACGAGCAGTACTTC. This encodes CASSPAGVAPYEQYF. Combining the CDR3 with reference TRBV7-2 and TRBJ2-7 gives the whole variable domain GAGVSQSPSNKVTEKGKDVELRCDPISGHTALYWYRQSLGQGLEFLIYFQGNSAPDKSGLPSDRFSAERTGGSVSTLTIQRTQQEDSAVYLCASSPAGVAPYEQYFGPGTRLTVT.

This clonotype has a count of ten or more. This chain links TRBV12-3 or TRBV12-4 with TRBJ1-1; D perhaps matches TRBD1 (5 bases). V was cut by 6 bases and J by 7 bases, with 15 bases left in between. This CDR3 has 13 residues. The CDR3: CASRPGQVFEAFF. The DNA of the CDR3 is TGTGCCAGCAGGCCTGGACAAGTTTTTGAAGCTTTCTTT.